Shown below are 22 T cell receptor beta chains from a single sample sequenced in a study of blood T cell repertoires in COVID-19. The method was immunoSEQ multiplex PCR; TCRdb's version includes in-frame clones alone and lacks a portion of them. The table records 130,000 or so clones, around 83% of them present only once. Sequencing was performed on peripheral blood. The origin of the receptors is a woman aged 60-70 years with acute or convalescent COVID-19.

CDR3 amino acids: CASRPRPDWDTEAFF. The CDR3 bases are TGTGCCAGCAGACCCCGTCCGGACTGGGACACTGAAGCTTTCTTT. V and J are TRBV6-5 and TRBJ1-1; no reliable D call. This CDR3 is 15 amino acids long. Germline CDR1 and CDR2: MNHEY and SVGAGI. V dropped 6 bases and J dropped 3 bases, with 17 bases sitting between them.

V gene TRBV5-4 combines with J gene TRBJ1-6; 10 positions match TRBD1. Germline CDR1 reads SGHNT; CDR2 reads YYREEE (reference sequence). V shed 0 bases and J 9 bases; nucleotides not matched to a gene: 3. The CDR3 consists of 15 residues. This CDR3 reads CASSLEGTGVSPLHF. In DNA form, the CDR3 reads TGTGCCAGCAGCTTGGAGGGGACAGGGGTTTCACCCCTCCACTTT. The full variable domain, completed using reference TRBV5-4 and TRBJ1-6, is ETGVTQSPTHLIKTRGQQVTLRCSSQSGHNTVSWYQQALGQGPQFIFQYYREEENGRGNFPPRFSGLQFPNYSSELNVNALELDDSALYLCASSLEGTGVSPLHFGNGTRLTVT.

The CDR3 sequence: CASSLEGASNQPQHF. DNA of the CDR3: TGTGCCAGCAGTTTAGAGGGGGCTAGCAATCAGCCCCAGCATTTT. J is TRBJ1-5 and V is TRBV28; 7 bases align to TRBD1. The V segment lost 2 bases and the J segment 0 bases; nucleotides outside the gene matches: 1. This CDR3 comprises 15 residues. CDR1 is MDHEN and CDR2 is SYDVKM in the germline V gene.

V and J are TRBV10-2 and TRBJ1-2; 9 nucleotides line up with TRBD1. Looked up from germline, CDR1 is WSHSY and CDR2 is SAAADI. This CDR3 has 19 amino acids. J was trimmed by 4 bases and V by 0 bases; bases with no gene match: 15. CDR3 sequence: CASSESGSPLTGGFYGYTF. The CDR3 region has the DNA TGCGCCAGCAGTGAGTCGGGCTCTCCCTTGACAGGGGGATTCTATGGCTACACCTTC.

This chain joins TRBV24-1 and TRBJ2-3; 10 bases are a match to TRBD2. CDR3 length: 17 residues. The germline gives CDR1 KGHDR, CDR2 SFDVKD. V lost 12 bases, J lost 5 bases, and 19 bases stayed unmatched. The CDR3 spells CAVSLSGAGGRGDTQYF. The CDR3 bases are TGTGCCGTCTCCTTATCGGGAGCGGGGGGGCGAGGAGATACGCAGTATTTT.

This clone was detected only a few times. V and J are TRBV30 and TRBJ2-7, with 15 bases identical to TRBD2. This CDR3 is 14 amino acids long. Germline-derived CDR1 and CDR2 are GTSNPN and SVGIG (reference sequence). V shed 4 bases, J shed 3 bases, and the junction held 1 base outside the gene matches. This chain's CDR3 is CAWKGLAGGYEQYF. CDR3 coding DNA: TGTGCCTGGAAGGGACTAGCGGGGGGCTACGAGCAGTACTTC.

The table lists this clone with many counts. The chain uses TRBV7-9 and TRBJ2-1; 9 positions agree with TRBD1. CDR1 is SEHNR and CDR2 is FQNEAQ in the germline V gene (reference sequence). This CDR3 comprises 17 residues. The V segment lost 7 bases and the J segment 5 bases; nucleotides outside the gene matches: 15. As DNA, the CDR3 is TGTGCCAGCATCGAAGTGGGGGGACAGGGCTCAAACAATGAGCAGTTCTTC. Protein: CASIEVGGQGSNNEQFF. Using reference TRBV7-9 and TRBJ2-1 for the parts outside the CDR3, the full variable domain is DTGVSQNPRHKITKRGQNVTFRCDPISEHNRLYWYRQTLGQGPEFLTYFQNEAQLEKSRLLSDRFSAERPKGSFSTLEIQRTEQGDSAMYLCASIEVGGQGSNNEQFFGPGTRLTVL.

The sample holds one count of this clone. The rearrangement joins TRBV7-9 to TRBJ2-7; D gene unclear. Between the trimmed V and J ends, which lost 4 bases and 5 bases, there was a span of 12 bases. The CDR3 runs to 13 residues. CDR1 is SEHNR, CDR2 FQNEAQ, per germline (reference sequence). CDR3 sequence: CASSYPLSNEQYF. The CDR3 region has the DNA TGTGCCAGCAGCTACCCCCTAAGCAACGAGCAGTACTTC.

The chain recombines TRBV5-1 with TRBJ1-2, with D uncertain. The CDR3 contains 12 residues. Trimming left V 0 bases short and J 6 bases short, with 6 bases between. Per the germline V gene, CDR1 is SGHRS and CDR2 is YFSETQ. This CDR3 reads CASSLGRDGYTF. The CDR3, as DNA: TGCGCCAGCAGCTTGGGACGGGATGGCTACACCTTC.

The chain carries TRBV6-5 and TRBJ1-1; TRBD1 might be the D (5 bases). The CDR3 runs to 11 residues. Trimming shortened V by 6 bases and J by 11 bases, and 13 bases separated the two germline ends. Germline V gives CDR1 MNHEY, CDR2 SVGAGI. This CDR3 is CASSSPRGAFF. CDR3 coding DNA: TGTGCCAGCAGCTCTCCTCGGGGGGCTTTCTTT.

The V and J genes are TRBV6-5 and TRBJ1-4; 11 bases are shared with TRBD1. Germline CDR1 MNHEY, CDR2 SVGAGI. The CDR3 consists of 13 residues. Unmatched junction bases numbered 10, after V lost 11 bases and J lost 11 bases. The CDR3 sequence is CAGSGTGGVKLFF. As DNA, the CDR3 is TGTGCCGGATCCGGGACAGGGGGAGTTAAACTGTTTTTT.

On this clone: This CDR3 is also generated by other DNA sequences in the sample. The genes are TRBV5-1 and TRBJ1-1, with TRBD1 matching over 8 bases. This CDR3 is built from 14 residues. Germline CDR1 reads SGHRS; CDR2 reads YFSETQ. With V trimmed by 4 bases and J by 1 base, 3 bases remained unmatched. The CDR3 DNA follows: TGCGCCAGCAGCAGCGGGACAGGGAACACTGAAGCTTTCTTT. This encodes CASSSGTGNTEAFF.

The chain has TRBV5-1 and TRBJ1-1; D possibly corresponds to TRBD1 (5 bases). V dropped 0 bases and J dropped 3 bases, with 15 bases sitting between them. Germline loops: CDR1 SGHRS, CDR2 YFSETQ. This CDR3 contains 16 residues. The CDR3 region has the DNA TGCGCCAGCAGCTTGGCGCAGGGTCGGTTGGACACTGAAGCTTTCTTT. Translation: CASSLAQGRLDTEAFF. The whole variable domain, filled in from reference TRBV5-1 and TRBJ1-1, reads KAGVTQTPRYLIKTRGQQVTLSCSPISGHRSVSWYQQTPGQGLQFLFEYFSETQRNKGNFPGRFSGRQFSNSRSEMNVSTLELGDSALYLCASSLAQGRLDTEAFFGQGTRLTVV.

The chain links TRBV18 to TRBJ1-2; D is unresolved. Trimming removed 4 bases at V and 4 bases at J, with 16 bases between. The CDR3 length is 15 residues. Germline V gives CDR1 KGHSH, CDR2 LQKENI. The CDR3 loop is CASSRGPGEGYGYTF. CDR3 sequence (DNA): TGTGCCAGCTCACGAGGACCCGGGGAGGGCTATGGCTACACCTTC.

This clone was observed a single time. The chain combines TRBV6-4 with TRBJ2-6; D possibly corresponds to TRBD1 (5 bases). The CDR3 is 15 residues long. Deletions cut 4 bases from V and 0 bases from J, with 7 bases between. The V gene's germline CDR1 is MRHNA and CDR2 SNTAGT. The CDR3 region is CASSVDSSGANVLTF. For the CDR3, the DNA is TGTGCCAGCAGTGTCGACAGCTCTGGGGCCAACGTCCTGACTTTC.

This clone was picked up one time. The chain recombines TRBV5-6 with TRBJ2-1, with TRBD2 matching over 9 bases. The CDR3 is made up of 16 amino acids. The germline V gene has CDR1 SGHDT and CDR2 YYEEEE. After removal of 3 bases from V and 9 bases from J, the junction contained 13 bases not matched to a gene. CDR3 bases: TGTGCCAGCAGCTGGGTCTCCAGCGGGGGGAGGCGTGAGCAGTTCTTC. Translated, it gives CASSWVSSGGRREQFF.

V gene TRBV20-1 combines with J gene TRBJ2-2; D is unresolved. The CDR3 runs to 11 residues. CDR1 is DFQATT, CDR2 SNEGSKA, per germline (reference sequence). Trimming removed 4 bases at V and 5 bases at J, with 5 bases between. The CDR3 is CSATRTGELFF. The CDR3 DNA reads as TGCAGTGCTACCCGGACCGGGGAGCTGTTTTTT.

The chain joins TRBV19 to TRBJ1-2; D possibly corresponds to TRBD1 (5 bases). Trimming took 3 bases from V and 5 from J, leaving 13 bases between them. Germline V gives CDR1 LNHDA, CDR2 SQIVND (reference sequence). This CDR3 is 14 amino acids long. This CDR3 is CASSIGGAAYGYTF. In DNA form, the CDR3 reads TGTGCCAGTAGTATTGGCGGGGCGGCTTATGGCTACACCTTC.

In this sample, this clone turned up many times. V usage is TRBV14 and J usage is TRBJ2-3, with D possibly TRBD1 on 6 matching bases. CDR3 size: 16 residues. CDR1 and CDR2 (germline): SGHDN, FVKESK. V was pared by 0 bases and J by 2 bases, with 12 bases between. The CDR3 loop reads CASSQDSGVNTDTQYF. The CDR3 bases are TGTGCCAGCAGCCAAGATTCAGGGGTCAACACAGATACGCAGTATTTT. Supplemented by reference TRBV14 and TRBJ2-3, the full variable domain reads EAGVTQFPSHSVIEKGQTVTLRCDPISGHDNLYWYRRVMGKEIKFLLHFVKESKQDESGMPNNRFLAERTGGTYSTLKVQPAELEDSGVYFCASSQDSGVNTDTQYFGPGTRLTVL.

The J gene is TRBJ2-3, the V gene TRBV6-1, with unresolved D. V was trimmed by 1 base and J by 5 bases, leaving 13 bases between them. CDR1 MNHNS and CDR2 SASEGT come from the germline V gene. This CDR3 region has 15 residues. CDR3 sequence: CASSEERGSRDTQYF. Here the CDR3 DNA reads TGTGCCAGCAGTGAAGAGAGAGGCAGCCGAGATACGCAGTATTTT.

The CDR3 sequence: CASSQGAQPQHF. CDR3 nucleotide sequence: TGTGCCAGCAGTCAGGGGGCCCAGCCCCAGCATTTT. V gene TRBV6-5 combines with J gene TRBJ1-5; 8 bases are shared with TRBD1. The CDR3 has 12 amino acids. Per the germline V gene, CDR1 is MNHEY and CDR2 is SVGAGI. J lost 7 bases, V lost 5 bases, and 1 base had no gene match.

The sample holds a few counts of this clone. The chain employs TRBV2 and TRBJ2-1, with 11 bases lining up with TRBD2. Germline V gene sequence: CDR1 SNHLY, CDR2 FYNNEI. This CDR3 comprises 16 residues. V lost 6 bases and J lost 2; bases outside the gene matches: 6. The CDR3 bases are TGTGCCAGCAGGGAATTAGCGGGGGGGACCTACAATGAGCAGTTCTTC. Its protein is CASRELAGGTYNEQFF.